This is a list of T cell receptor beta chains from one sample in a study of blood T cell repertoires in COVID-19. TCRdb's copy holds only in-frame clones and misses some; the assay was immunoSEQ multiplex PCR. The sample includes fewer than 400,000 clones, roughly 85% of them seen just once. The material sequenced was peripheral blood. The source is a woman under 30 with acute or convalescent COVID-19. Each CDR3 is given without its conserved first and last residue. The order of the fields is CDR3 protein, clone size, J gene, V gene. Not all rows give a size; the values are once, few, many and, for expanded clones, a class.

cdr3_aa: AWSPGITGGAYEQY; clone_size: -; j_call: TRBJ2-7; v_call: TRBV30
cdr3_aa: ASSRFFEETQY; clone_size: -; j_call: TRBJ2-5; v_call: TRBV2
cdr3_aa: ATSRDRGGSGNTIY; clone_size: -; j_call: TRBJ1-3; v_call: TRBV15
cdr3_aa: ASSLLGGLANTGELF; clone_size: -; j_call: TRBJ2-2; v_call: TRBV7-2
cdr3_aa: ASSFKQGAGEAF; clone_size: -; j_call: TRBJ1-1; v_call: TRBV6-5
cdr3_aa: ASSLGDFASTDTQY; clone_size: -; j_call: TRBJ2-3; v_call: TRBV11-2
cdr3_aa: ASSVGGGQGVQY; clone_size: -; j_call: TRBJ2-5; v_call: TRBV9
cdr3_aa: ASSWVAGGRQETQY; clone_size: -; j_call: TRBJ2-5; v_call: TRBV5-6
cdr3_aa: AWRITGKRSGYT; clone_size: -; j_call: TRBJ1-2; v_call: TRBV30
cdr3_aa: ASSYRGRTSSYEQY; clone_size: few; j_call: TRBJ2-7; v_call: TRBV6-5
cdr3_aa: ASSLAGGVETQY; clone_size: -; j_call: TRBJ2-5; v_call: TRBV5-6
cdr3_aa: TSSQETSGGAKNIQY; clone_size: -; j_call: TRBJ2-4; v_call: TRBV1
cdr3_aa: ASRKDRSEAF; clone_size: -; j_call: TRBJ1-1; v_call: TRBV6-5
cdr3_aa: ASSSGTRYEQY; clone_size: -; j_call: TRBJ2-7; v_call: TRBV5-4
cdr3_aa: ASSGGGVNTEAF; clone_size: -; j_call: TRBJ1-1; v_call: TRBV5-1
cdr3_aa: ASRLGNQGDEQF; clone_size: few; j_call: TRBJ2-1; v_call: TRBV6-5
cdr3_aa: ASSQAGGGGIKYNEQF; clone_size: -; j_call: TRBJ2-1; v_call: TRBV3-1/TRBV3-2
cdr3_aa: ASRSRTGNFNRNEQF; clone_size: few; j_call: TRBJ2-1; v_call: TRBV21-1
cdr3_aa: ASSLSQVDTQY; clone_size: -; j_call: TRBJ2-3; v_call: TRBV7-3
cdr3_aa: ASSISAPGQGNQPQH; clone_size: -; j_call: TRBJ1-5; v_call: TRBV18
cdr3_aa: ASSPLGTSGRDRNEQF; clone_size: -; j_call: TRBJ2-1; v_call: TRBV7-3
cdr3_aa: ASRGQRNTEAF; clone_size: -; j_call: TRBJ1-1; v_call: TRBV6-5
cdr3_aa: ASSPDTTYGYT; clone_size: once; j_call: TRBJ1-2; v_call: TRBV7-9
cdr3_aa: ASTSGQGLIGELF; clone_size: -; j_call: TRBJ2-2; v_call: TRBV5-1
cdr3_aa: ASSPSGLAGDTQY; clone_size: -; j_call: TRBJ2-3; v_call: TRBV28
cdr3_aa: ATSDRGQGGRSDTQY; clone_size: -; j_call: TRBJ2-3; v_call: TRBV24-1
cdr3_aa: ASSQDRAGGIDTQY; clone_size: -; j_call: TRBJ2-3; v_call: TRBV3-1/TRBV3-2
cdr3_aa: ATRTDYNTGELF; clone_size: once; j_call: TRBJ2-2; v_call: TRBV27
cdr3_aa: ASSISGGADGELF; clone_size: -; j_call: TRBJ2-2; v_call: TRBV19
cdr3_aa: ASSLAGGLDTEAF; clone_size: -; j_call: TRBJ1-1; v_call: TRBV5-4
cdr3_aa: SVEDGLAGEQY; clone_size: -; j_call: TRBJ2-7; v_call: TRBV29-1
cdr3_aa: ASSLDRATGPYEQY; clone_size: -; j_call: TRBJ2-7; v_call: TRBV7-2